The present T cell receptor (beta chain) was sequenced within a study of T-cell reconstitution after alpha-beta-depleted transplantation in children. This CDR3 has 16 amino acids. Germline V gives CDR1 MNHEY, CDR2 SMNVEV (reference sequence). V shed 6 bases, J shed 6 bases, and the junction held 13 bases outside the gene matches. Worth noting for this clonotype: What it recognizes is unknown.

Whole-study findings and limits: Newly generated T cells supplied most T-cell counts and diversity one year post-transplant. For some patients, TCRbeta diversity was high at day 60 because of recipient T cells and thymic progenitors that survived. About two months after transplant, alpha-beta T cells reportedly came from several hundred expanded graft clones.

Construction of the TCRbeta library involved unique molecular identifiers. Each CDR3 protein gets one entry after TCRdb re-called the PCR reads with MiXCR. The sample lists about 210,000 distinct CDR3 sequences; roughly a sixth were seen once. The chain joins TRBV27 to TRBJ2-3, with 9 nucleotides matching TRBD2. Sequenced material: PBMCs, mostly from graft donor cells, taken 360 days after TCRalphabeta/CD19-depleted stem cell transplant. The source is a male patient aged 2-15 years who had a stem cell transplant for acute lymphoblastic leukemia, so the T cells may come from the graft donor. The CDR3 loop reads CASRRTSARIWDTQYF. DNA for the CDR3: TGTGCCAGCAGGCGGACTAGCGCCCGAATTTGGGATACGCAGTATTTT.